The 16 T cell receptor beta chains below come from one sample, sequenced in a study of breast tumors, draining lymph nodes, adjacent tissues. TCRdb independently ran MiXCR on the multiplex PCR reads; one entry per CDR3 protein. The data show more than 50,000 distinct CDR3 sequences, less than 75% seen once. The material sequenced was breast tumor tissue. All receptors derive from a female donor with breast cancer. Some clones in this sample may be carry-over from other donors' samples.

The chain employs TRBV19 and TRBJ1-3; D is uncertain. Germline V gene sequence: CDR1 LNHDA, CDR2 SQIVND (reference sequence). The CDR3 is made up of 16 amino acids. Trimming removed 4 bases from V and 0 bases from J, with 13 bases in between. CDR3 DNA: TGTGCCAGTAGTACCGTGGCAGGCCTCTCTGGAAACACCATATATTTT. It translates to CASSTVAGLSGNTIYF.

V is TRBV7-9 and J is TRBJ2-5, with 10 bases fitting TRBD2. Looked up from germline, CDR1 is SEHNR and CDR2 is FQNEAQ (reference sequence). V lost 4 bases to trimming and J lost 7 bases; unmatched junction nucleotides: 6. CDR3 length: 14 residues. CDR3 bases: TGTGCCAGCAGCTGGACTAGCGGCCCAGGGACCCAGTACTTC. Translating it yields CASSWTSGPGTQYF.

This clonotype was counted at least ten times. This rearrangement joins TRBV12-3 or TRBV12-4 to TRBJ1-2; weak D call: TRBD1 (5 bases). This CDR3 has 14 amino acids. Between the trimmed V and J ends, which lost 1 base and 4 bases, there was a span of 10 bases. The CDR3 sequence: CASSLVSGPYGYTF. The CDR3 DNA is TGTGCCAGCAGTTTAGTGTCGGGGCCCTATGGCTACACCTTC.

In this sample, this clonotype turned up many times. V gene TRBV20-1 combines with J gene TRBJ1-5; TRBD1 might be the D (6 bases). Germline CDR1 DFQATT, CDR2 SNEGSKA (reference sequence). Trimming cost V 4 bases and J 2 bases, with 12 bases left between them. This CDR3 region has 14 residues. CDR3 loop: CSATAGGRNQPQHF. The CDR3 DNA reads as TGCAGTGCTACCGCGGGGGGCCGCAATCAGCCCCAGCATTTT.

The CDR3 protein is CATSLEGSGRAERTQYF. Here the CDR3 DNA reads TGTGCCACCAGTTTGGAAGGGAGCGGGAGGGCGGAGAGGACCCAGTACTTC. V gene TRBV24-1 combines with J gene TRBJ2-5, with 10 bases lining up with TRBD2. CDR3 size: 17 residues. From germline, CDR1 is KGHDR and CDR2 SFDVKD. V lost 6 bases, J lost 7 bases, and 16 bases stayed unmatched.

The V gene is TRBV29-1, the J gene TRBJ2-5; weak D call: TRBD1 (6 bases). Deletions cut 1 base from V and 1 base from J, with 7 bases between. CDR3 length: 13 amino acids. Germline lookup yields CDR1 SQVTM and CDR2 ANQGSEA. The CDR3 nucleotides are TGCAGCGTTGAAGGCAGGGGCCAAGAGACCCAGTACTTC. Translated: CSVEGRGQETQYF.

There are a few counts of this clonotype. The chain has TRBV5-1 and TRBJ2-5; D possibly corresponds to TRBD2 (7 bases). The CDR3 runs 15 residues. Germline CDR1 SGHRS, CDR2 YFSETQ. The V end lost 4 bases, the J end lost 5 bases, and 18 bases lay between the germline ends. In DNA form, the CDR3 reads TGCGCCAGCAGCCCCGCGGGGGCCACACACGAGACCCAGTACTTC. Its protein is CASSPAGATHETQYF.

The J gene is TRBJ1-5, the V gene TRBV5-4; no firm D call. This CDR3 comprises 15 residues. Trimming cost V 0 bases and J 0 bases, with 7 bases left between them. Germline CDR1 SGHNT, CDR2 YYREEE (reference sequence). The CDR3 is CASSLDPFSNQPQHF. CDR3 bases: TGTGCCAGCAGCTTGGATCCGTTTAGCAATCAGCCCCAGCATTTT. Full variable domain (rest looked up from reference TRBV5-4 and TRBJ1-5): ETGVTQSPTHLIKTRGQQVTLRCSSQSGHNTVSWYQQALGQGPQFIFQYYREEENGRGNFPPRFSGLQFPNYSSELNVNALELDDSALYLCASSLDPFSNQPQHFGDGTRLSIL.

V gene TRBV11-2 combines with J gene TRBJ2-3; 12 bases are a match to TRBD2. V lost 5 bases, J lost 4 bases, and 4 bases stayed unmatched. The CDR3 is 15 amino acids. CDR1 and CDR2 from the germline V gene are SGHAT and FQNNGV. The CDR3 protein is CASSRLAGASDTQYF. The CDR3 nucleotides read TGTGCCAGCAGCCGACTAGCGGGAGCGTCAGATACGCAGTATTTT.

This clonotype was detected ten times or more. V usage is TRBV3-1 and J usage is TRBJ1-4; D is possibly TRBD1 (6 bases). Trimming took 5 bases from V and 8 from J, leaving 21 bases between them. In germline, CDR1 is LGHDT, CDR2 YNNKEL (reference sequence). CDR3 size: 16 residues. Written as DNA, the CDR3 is TGTGCCAGCAGCACCCGACAGGACGGGAATCCCGAAAAACTGTTTTTT. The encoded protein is CASSTRQDGNPEKLFF.

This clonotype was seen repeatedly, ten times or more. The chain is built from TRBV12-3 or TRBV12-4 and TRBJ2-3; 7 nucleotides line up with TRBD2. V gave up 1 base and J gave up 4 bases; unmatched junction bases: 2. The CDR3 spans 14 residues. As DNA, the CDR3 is TGTGCCAGCAGTTTAGGCGGGGGTGCAGATACGCAGTATTTT. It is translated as CASSLGGGADTQYF.

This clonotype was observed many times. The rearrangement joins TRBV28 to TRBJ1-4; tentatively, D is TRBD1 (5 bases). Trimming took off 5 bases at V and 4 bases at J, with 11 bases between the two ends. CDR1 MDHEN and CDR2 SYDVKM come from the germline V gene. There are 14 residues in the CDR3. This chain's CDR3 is CASSTRGLNEKLFF. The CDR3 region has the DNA TGTGCCAGCAGTACCCGGGGACTTAATGAAAAACTGTTTTTT.

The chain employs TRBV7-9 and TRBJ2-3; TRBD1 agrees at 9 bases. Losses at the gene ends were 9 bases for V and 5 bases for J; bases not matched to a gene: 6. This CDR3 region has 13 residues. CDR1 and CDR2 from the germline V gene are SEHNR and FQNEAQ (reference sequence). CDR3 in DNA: TGTGCCAGTGACGGACAGGGGAGAGATACGCAGTATTTT. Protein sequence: CASDGQGRDTQYF.

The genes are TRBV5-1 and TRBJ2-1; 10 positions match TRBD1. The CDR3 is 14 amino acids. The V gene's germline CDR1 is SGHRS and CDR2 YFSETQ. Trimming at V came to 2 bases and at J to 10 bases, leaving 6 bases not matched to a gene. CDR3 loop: CASSFDRGQREQFF. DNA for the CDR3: TGCGCCAGCAGCTTCGACAGGGGGCAGAGGGAGCAGTTCTTC.

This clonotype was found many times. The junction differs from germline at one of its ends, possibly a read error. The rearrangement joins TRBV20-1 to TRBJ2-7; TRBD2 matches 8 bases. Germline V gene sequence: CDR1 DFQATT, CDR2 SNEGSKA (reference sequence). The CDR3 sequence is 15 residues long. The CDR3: CSARRLAGSSSEQYF. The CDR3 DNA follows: TGCAGTGCTAGACGGTTAGCGGGATCTTCCTCCGAGCAGTACTTC.

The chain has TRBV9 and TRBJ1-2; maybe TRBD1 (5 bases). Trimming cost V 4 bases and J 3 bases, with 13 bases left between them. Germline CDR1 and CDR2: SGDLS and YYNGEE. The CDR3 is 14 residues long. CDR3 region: CASSSTGRHYGYTF. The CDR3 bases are TGTGCCAGCAGCTCCACAGGAAGGCACTATGGCTACACCTTC.